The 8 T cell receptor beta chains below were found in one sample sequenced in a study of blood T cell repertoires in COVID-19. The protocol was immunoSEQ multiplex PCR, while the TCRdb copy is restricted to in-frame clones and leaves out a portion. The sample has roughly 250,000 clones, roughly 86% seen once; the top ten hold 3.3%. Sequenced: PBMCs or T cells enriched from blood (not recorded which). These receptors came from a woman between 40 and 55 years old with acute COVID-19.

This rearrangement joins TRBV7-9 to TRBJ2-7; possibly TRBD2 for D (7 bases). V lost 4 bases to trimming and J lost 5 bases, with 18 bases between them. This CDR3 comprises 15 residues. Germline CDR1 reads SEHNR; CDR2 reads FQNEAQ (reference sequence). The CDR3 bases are TGTGCCAGCAGCTCCGAAAGTGGGGGGGCTCACGAGCAGTACTTC. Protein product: CASSSESGGAHEQYF.

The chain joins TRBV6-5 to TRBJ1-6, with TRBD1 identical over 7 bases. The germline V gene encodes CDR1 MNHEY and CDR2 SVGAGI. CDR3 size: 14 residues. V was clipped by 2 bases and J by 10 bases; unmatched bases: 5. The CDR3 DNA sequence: TGTGCCAGCAGTTACAAGGGGGCCCTCTCACCCCTCCACTTT. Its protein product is CASSYKGALSPLHF.

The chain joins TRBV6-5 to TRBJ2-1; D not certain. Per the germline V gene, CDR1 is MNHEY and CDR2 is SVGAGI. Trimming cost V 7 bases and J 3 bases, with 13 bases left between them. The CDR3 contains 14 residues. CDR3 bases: TGTGCCAGCAAAGAAGAGACTCACTACAATGAGCAGTTCTTC. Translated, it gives CASKEETHYNEQFF.

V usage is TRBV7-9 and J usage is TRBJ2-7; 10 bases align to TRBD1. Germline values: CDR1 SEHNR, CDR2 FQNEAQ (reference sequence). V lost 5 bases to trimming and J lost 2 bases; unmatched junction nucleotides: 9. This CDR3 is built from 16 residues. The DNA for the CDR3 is TGTGCCAGCAGCCCCCCGGGACAGGGGACAACCTACGAGCAGTACTTC. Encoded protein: CASSPPGQGTTYEQYF.

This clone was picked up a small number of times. Here the CDR3 DNA reads TGTGCCAGCAGCTTAGCGCGGATATCTGGAAACACCATATATTTT. Its protein is CASSLARISGNTIYF. The chain is built from TRBV7-9 and TRBJ1-3; no firm D call. The germline V gene encodes CDR1 SEHNR and CDR2 FQNEAQ (reference sequence). V was clipped by 0 bases and J by 1 base, with 7 bases between them. The CDR3 sequence is 15 residues long.

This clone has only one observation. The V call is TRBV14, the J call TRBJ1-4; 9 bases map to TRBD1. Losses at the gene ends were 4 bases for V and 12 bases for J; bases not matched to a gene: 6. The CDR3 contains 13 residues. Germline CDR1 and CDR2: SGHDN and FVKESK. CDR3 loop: CASSRGTGWELFF. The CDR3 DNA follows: TGTGCCAGCAGCCGAGGGACAGGGTGGGAACTGTTTTTT.

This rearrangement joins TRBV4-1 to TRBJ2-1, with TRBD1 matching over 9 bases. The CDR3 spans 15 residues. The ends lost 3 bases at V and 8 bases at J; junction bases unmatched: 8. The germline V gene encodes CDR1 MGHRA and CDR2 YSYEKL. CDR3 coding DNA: TGCGCCAGCAGCCAGGAGGGGGACAGGGAGGATGAGCAGTTCTTC. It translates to CASSQEGDREDEQFF.

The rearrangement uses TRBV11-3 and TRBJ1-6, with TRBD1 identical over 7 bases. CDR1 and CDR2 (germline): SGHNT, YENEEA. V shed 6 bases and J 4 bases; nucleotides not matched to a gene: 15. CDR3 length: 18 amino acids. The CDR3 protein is CASSLTGLGVPYNSPLHF. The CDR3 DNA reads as TGTGCCAGCAGTTTGACAGGGTTGGGAGTACCTTATAATTCACCCCTCCACTTT.